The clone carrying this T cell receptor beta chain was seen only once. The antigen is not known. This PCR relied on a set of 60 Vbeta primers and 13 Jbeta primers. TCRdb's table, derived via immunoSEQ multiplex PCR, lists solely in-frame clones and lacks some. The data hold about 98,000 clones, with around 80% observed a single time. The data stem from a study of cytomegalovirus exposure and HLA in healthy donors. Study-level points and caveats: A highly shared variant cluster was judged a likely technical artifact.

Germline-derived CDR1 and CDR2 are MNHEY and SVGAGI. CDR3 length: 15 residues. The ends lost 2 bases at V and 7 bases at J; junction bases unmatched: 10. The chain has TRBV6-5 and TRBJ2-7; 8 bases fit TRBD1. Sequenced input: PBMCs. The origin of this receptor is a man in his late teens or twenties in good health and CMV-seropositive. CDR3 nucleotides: TGTGCCAGCAGTTACGCAGGACAGGGCGAATGGGAGCAGTACTTC. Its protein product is CASSYAGQGEWEQYF.